These 11 T cell receptor beta chains share one sample of origin, sequenced in a study of persistence of HIV-infected CD4 T cells. This nonspecific control used anti-CD3/anti-CD28 bead stimulation of CD4+ T cells. Responding CD4+ T cells were sorted by upregulation of both CD40 ligand and CD69. The libraries were made with immunoSEQ version 4 in survey mode. Libraries were prepared by immunoSEQ multiplex PCR; TCRdb keeps only in-frame clonotypes and omits some of them. Of some 45,000 clones in the sample, around 90% are singletons; the top ten hold 0.4% to 0.6%. Their recognized antigens are unknown. Material: CD4+ T cells sorted from PBMCs after approximately 20-hour stimulation, obtained from a patient who received antiretroviral therapy. The receptors here all came from an adult woman with HIV who was CMV-seropositive.

The rearrangement uses TRBV28 and TRBJ1-2; D uncertain. Germline V gene data show CDR1 as MDHEN and CDR2 as SYDVKM. V was clipped by 3 bases and J by 1 base, with 12 bases between them. The CDR3 spans 15 residues. The CDR3 DNA reads as TGTGCCAGCAGTTTGGGCGGTCGTATTAACTATGGCTACACCTTC. Protein: CASSLGGRINYGYTF.

The V and J genes are TRBV9 and TRBJ1-2, with TRBD1 matching over 7 bases. J was trimmed by 7 bases and V by 3 bases; bases with no gene match: 9. The length of the CDR3 is 14 residues. CDR1 is SGDLS, CDR2 YYNGEE, per germline. The CDR3 loop reads CASSAAGTARGYTF. The CDR3 coding sequence is TGTGCCAGCAGCGCAGCCGGGACAGCCCGTGGCTACACCTTC. The variable domain in full, with the rest retrieved from reference TRBV9 and TRBJ1-2, is DSGVTQTPKHLITATGQRVTLRCSPRSGDLSVYWYQQSLDQGLQFLIQYYNGEERAKGNILERFSAQQFPDLHSELNLSSLELGDSALYFCASSAAGTARGYTFGSGTRLTVV.

CDR3 region: CASRGGRQTYQPQHF. The CDR3 region has the DNA TGTGCCAGCAGAGGGGGGCGTCAGACATATCAGCCCCAGCATTTT. The rearrangement joins TRBV27 to TRBJ1-5; D might be TRBD1 (6 bases). Germline V lookup: CDR1 MNHEY, CDR2 SMNVEV (reference sequence). The CDR3 is 15 amino acids. With 6 bases removed from V and 5 bases from J, the gap between germline ends came to 17 bases.

The chain joins TRBV27 to TRBJ2-6; no definite D call. The CDR3 has 16 amino acids. Trimming left V 0 bases short and J 2 bases short, with 8 bases between. CDR1 and CDR2 from the germline V gene are MNHEY and SMNVEV (reference sequence). CDR3 sequence reads: CASSLSGVAGANVLTF. DNA for the CDR3: TGTGCCAGCAGTTTATCTGGGGTGGCTGGGGCCAACGTCCTGACTTTC. The complete variable domain, with remaining parts taken from reference TRBV27 and TRBJ2-6, reads EAQVTQNPRYLITVTGKKLTVTCSQNMNHEYMSWYRQDPGLGLRQIYYSMNVEVTDKGDVPEGYKVSRKEKRNFPLILESPSPNQTSLYFCASSLSGVAGANVLTFGAGSRLTVL.

V gene TRBV23-1 combines with J gene TRBJ1-5; D remains ambiguous. TRBV23-1 is reported as an ORF; its role is uncertain. The ends were cut back, 0 bases at V and 15 bases at J, with 9 bases in the middle. This CDR3 is built from 11 residues. CDR3: CASSQSPERHF. In DNA form, the CDR3 reads TGCGCCAGCAGTCAATCCCCGGAGCGGCATTTT.

The chain employs TRBV6-5 and TRBJ1-1, with a weak D call TRBD1 (6 bases). Germline V gives CDR1 MNHEY, CDR2 SVGAGI. CDR3 size: 14 residues. Trimming pared 6 bases from V and 1 base from J, leaving 12 bases between. CDR3 nucleotides: TGTGCCAGCAGGGGAAGGGGGGGGAACACTGAAGCTTTCTTT. Translation: CASRGRGGNTEAFF.

Notes on this clone: At the DNA level, this CDR3 is encoded by other sequences in the same sample as well. V is TRBV19 and J is TRBJ1-2, with no clear D. Per the germline V gene, CDR1 is LNHDA and CDR2 is SQIVND (reference sequence). This CDR3 has 12 residues. Trimming removed 2 bases from V and 4 bases from J, with 5 bases in between. The DNA for the CDR3 is TGTGCCAGTAGTATATCAGTCTATGGCTACACCTTC. Protein product: CASSISVYGYTF. The variable domain in full, completed from reference TRBV19 and TRBJ1-2, reads DGGITQSPKYLFRKEGQNVTLSCEQNLNHDAMYWYRQDPGQGLRLIYYSQIVNDFQKGDIAEGYSVSREKKESFPLTVTSAQKNPTAFYLCASSISVYGYTFGSGTRLTVV.

The chain links TRBV7-9 to TRBJ1-1; D is unclear. The CDR3 is 14 amino acids. The germline V gene encodes CDR1 SEHNR and CDR2 FQNEAQ (reference sequence). Trimming pared 1 base from V and 4 bases from J, leaving 10 bases between. The CDR3: CASSLGGLGTEAFF. CDR3 nucleotide sequence: TGTGCCAGCAGCTTAGGCGGGTTGGGCACTGAAGCTTTCTTT.

The rearrangement links TRBV19 to TRBJ1-2, with 7 nucleotides matching TRBD1. Germline CDR1 reads LNHDA; CDR2 reads SQIVND (reference sequence). V lost 2 bases and J lost 2; bases outside the gene matches: 5. The length of the CDR3 is 15 residues. The CDR3 reads CASSISSRGNYGYTF. CDR3 coding DNA: TGTGCCAGTAGTATATCGTCCAGGGGGAACTATGGCTACACCTTC.

V usage is TRBV27 and J usage is TRBJ1-1, with TRBD1 identical over 7 bases. With V trimmed by 8 bases and J by 4 bases, 16 bases remained unmatched. Germline V gene sequence: CDR1 MNHEY, CDR2 SMNVEV (reference sequence). This CDR3 contains 16 residues. Here the CDR3 DNA reads TGTGCCAGCGGATCCTTACTCGACAGGGCGAGCACTGAAGCTTTCTTT. This codes for CASGSLLDRASTEAFF.

This CDR3 is CAISGNNQPQHF. In nucleotides, the CDR3 is TGTGCCATCAGTGGAAACAATCAGCCCCAGCATTTT. The J gene is TRBJ1-5, the V gene TRBV10-3; D is unclear. The CDR3 totals 12 residues. V lost 4 bases and J 3 bases, leaving 4 bases between the germline ends. Germline loops: CDR1 ENHRY, CDR2 SYGVKD.